These T cell receptor beta chains were read from a single sample in a study of post-analysis software for immune sequencing data. TCRdb redid the calling of the PCR reads with MiXCR, one entry per CDR3 protein. Of 750,000 to 950,000 distinct CDR3 sequences listed, 46% are singletons. Sequencing was done on a sample of blood. The source is a girl between 10 and 17 years old with multiple sclerosis. CDR3s include the opening cysteine and the closing phenylalanine or tryptophan. The order of the fields is D gene, clone size, V gene, J gene, CDR3 protein, CDR3 DNA. D genes are given only for firm matches. Some rows have no size entry. The others give once, few or many, or a class for an expanded clone.

NA	few	TRBV7-2	TRBJ2-3	CASSSGAGLTDTQYF	TGTGCCAGCAGCTCGGGGGCAGGCCTCACAGATACGCAGTATTTT
TRBD2	NA	TRBV7-2	TRBJ2-7	CASSLELAGVLSYEQYF	TGTGCCAGCAGCTTAGAACTAGCGGGAGTTCTTTCCTACGAGCAGTACTTC
NA	NA	TRBV19	TRBJ2-3	CASSRGSAADTQYF	TGTGCCAGTAGTAGAGGCTCGGCAGCAGATACGCAGTATTTT
TRBD1	NA	TRBV29-1	TRBJ1-2	CSVGTGNYGYTF	TGCAGCGTTGGGACAGGGAACTATGGCTACACCTTC
NA	NA	TRBV6-2/TRBV6-3	TRBJ2-7	CASSPGWHPNTYEQYF	TGTGCCAGCAGTCCAGGGTGGCATCCAAATACCTACGAGCAGTACTTC
NA	NA	TRBV29-1	TRBJ1-2	CSVGGGHAGDVYGYTF	TGCAGCGTTGGAGGGGGACACGCCGGGGATGTCTATGGCTACACCTTC
TRBD2	NA	TRBV27	TRBJ2-1	CASNGLAGEAPSYNEQFF	TGTGCCAGCAACGGACTAGCGGGAGAGGCACCCTCCTACAATGAGCAGTTCTTC
NA	NA	TRBV7-2	TRBJ2-7	CASSPSGWNSYEQYF	TGTGCCAGCAGCCCCAGCGGGTGGAACTCCTACGAGCAGTACTTC
NA	few	TRBV29-1	TRBJ1-1	CSAEQGYTEAFF	TGCAGCGCAGAACAGGGTTACACTGAAGCTTTCTTT
TRBD1	NA	TRBV29-1	TRBJ1-2	CSVEGFDRARNYGYTF	TGCAGCGTTGAAGGGTTCGACAGGGCAAGAAACTATGGCTACACCTTC
NA	many	TRBV20-1	TRBJ2-7	CSASLSYMALYEQYF	TGCAGTGCTAGTCTCAGCTATATGGCCCTCTACGAGCAGTACTTC
TRBD1	few	TRBV7-9	TRBJ2-1	CASSHRDRGTHEQFF	TGTGCCAGCAGCCACCGGGACAGGGGTACGCATGAGCAGTTCTTC
TRBD2	once	TRBV5-1	TRBJ2-1	CASSLGEGPQFTLSYNEQFF	TGCGCCAGCAGCTTGGGGGAGGGGCCCCAATTTACCCTCTCCTACAATGAGCAGTTCTTC
NA	NA	TRBV12-3/TRBV12-4	TRBJ2-1	CASSNRDLRYNEQFF	TGTGCCAGCAGTAACCGGGACTTACGGTACAATGAGCAGTTCTTC
TRBD1	NA	TRBV6-2/TRBV6-3	TRBJ1-1	CASSYTRQGTEAFF	TGTGCCAGCAGTTACACCCGACAGGGAACTGAAGCTTTCTTT
TRBD1	few	TRBV5-6	TRBJ2-5	CASSTWTGNQETQYF	TGTGCCAGCAGCACTTGGACAGGGAACCAAGAGACCCAGTACTTC
TRBD2	few	TRBV27	TRBJ2-3	CASSLWASGRAFTDTQYF	TGTGCCAGCAGTTTATGGGCTAGCGGGAGGGCCTTCACAGATACGCAGTATTTT
TRBD1	many	TRBV12-3/TRBV12-4	TRBJ2-7	CASSPGQDLSSYEQYF	TGTGCCAGCAGTCCTGGACAGGACCTGAGCTCCTACGAGCAGTACTTC
NA	few	TRBV29-1	TRBJ2-5	CSVERGLPETQYF	TGCAGCGTTGAACGGGGGCTCCCAGAGACCCAGTACTTC
NA	few	TRBV29-1	TRBJ2-4	CSVEGIEGNIQYF	TGCAGCGTTGAGGGAATAGAGGGAAACATTCAGTACTTC
NA	few	TRBV12-3/TRBV12-4	TRBJ2-1	CASSLEWNEQFF	TGTGCCAGCAGTTTAGAGTGGAATGAGCAGTTCTTC
NA	few	TRBV7-9	TRBJ2-1	CASSPSRSSYNEQFF	TGTGCCAGCAGCCCCTCCAGGAGCTCCTACAATGAGCAGTTCTTC
NA	NA	TRBV4-1	TRBJ1-1	CASNRGLNTEAFF	TGCGCCAGCAACAGAGGACTGAACACTGAAGCTTTCTTT
NA	few	TRBV20-1	TRBJ2-5	CSAAGRSEETQYF	TGCAGTGCTGCGGGCAGGTCGGAAGAGACCCAGTACTTC
TRBD1	NA	TRBV7-9	TRBJ2-7	CASSLAGTGGRKYF	TGTGCCAGCAGCTTAGCCGGGACAGGGGGCAGGAAGTACTTC
NA	NA	TRBV6-6	TRBJ2-1	CASSPRLTSYNEQFF	TGTGCCAGCAGTCCCCGACTGACTTCCTACAATGAGCAGTTCTTC
TRBD2	NA	TRBV6-1	TRBJ2-5	CASSAGLAGRETQYF	TGTGCCAGCAGTGCGGGACTAGCGGGACGAGAGACCCAGTACTTC
TRBD2	NA	TRBV7-8	TRBJ2-1	CASSFIPGLAPNEQFF	TGTGCCAGCAGCTTTATACCGGGACTAGCGCCCAATGAGCAGTTCTTC